The rows below give T cell receptor beta chains drawn from one sample of a study of blood T cells in healthy people across ages. Using its own MiXCR run on the 5' RACE reads, TCRdb lists one record per CDR3 protein. The sample includes roughly 1.9 million distinct CDR3 sequences, roughly two fifths of them seen just once. Sequenced material: blood. These receptors were obtained from a human donor in good health. The CDR3 runs from the conserved cysteine through the conserved F or W. Where a row states a size, it is once, few, many or the class of an expanded clone; other rows omit it.

CSARSTSGGDQETQYF	.	TRBJ2-5	TRBV20-1
CAGSSLNEQFF	few	TRBJ2-1	TRBV2
CATSDLGVYNEQFF	few	TRBJ2-1	TRBV24-1
CASSRIDRGETQYF	.	TRBJ2-5	TRBV5-5
CSALRGAGYEETQYF	.	TRBJ2-5	TRBV20-1
CATSEGGHTQYF	.	TRBJ2-3	TRBV24-1
CSASGWGDPDYGYTF	few	TRBJ1-2	TRBV20-1
CASQTGREQFF	.	TRBJ2-1	TRBV27
CASSIEGQDYGYTF	few	TRBJ1-2	TRBV19
CASSYIPVNTEAFF	.	TRBJ1-1	TRBV6-2/TRBV6-3
CASSVMRLPQETQYF	.	TRBJ2-5	TRBV11-2
CASSPTRTGQETQYF	many	TRBJ2-5	TRBV11-2
CASSLVRISEQYF	.	TRBJ2-7	TRBV28
CSGFGHRLETQYF	few	TRBJ2-5	TRBV20-1
CASSSRTGRGQETQYF	.	TRBJ2-5	TRBV21-1
CASSLSRARKLFF	.	TRBJ1-4	TRBV7-3
CASSDPSGQLAYEQYF	few	TRBJ2-7	TRBV12-3/TRBV12-4
CASSLFSRGNQPQHF	.	TRBJ1-5	TRBV27
CSVSRDEKLFF	few	TRBJ1-4	TRBV29-1
CASSLNSGGAGETQYF	.	TRBJ2-5	TRBV12-3/TRBV12-4
CASSERQDLAYEQYF	.	TRBJ2-7	TRBV6-5
CASSQSVGNYEQYF	few	TRBJ2-7	TRBV11-2
CASSLLSLGEQFF	.	TRBJ2-1	TRBV6-4
CSVERLGVPDTQYF	.	TRBJ2-3	TRBV29-1
CSVAGDRVGNEQFF	.	TRBJ2-1	TRBV29-1
CASSKVAGPPYEQYF	few	TRBJ2-7	TRBV21-1
CASSEGGGNKNNEQYF	.	TRBJ2-4	TRBV4-2